This section outlines one TCR beta chain sequence together with its context. Repertoires were generated with immunoSEQ multiplex PCR, while TCRdb's copy carries only in-frame clones and drops some. The data hold approximately 53,000 clones, with approximately 78% observed a single time. This specimen belongs to a study of blood T cell repertoires in COVID-19. Study-level information: The study drew acute and convalescent COVID-19 samples from the United States, Italy and Spain.

Enrolled through a virtual design, the participants were between about 18 and 100 years of age and came from about two dozen US areas. Assignment of participants to cohorts was predicated upon participant-reported clinical history. CDR1 is SNHLY and CDR2 is FYNNEI in the germline V gene. The V end lost 7 bases, the J end lost 9 bases, and 22 bases lay between the germline ends. This CDR3 comprises 16 residues. The genes are TRBV2 and TRBJ1-6; D unclear. The sequenced sample was PBMCs or T cells enriched from blood (not recorded which). The sequence was collected from a woman between 50 and 59 years old with acute COVID-19. The CDR3 reads CASNLEVGFAGSPLHF. The CDR3 coding sequence is TGTGCCAGCAATCTCGAGGTGGGATTTGCGGGTTCACCCCTCCACTTT.